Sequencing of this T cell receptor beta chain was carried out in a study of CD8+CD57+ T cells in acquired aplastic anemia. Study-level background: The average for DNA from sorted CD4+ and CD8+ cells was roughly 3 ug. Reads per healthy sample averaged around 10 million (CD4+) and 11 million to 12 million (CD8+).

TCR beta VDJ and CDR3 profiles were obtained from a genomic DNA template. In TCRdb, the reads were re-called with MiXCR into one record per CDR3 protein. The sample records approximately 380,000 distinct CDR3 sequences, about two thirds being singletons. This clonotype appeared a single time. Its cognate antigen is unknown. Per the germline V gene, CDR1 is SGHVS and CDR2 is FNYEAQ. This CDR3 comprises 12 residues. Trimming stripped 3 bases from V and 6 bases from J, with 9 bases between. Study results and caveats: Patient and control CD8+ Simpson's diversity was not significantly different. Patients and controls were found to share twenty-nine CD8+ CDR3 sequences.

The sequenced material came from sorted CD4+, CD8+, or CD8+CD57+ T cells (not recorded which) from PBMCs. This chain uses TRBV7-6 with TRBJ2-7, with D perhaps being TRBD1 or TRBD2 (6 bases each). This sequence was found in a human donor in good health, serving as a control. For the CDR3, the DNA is TGTGCCAGCAGCTTCGGGGGCCCCGAGCAGTACTTC. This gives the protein CASSFGGPEQYF.